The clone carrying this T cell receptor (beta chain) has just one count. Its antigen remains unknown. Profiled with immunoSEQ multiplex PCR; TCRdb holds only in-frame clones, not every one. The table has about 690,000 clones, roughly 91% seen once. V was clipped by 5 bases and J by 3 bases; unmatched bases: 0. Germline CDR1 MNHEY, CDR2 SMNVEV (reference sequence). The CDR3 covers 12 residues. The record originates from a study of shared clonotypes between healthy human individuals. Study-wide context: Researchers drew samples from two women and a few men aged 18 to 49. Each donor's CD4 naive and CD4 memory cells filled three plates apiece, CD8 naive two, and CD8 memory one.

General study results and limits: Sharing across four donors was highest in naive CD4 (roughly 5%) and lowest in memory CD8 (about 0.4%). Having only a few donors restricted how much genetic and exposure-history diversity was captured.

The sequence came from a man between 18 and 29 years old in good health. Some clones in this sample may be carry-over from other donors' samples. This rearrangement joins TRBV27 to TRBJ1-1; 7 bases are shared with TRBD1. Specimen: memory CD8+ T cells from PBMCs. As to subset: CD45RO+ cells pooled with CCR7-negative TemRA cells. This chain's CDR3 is CASSTGDTEAFF. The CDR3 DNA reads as TGTGCCAGCAGTACAGGGGACACTGAAGCTTTCTTT.